Below, 13 T cell receptor beta chains from the same sample are listed, as sequenced in a study of T cells expressing NK-cell markers. For each CDR3 protein, TCRdb gives one entry from its re-call of the 5' RACE reads, without DNA. The ten most abundant clones cover approximately 3.6% of a sample with 550,000 to 600,000 distinct CDR3 sequences. The material sequenced was blood T cells: a sorted CD56 or NKG2C T cell subset, CD4+ or CD8+ T cells, or bulk PBMC T cells (not recorded which). Source of these receptors: a man between 18 and 29 years old in good health.

This chain connects TRBV4-2 to TRBJ2-3; TCRdb indicates TRBD1, and absent DNA this call remains unverified. CDR1 is LGHNA, CDR2 YNFKEQ, per germline. The CDR3 covers 16 residues. CDR3 loop: CASSQAETPGTDTQYF.

The chain carries TRBV12-3 or TRBV12-4 and TRBJ2-7; TCRdb picks TRBD1, but there is no DNA to check that call. CDR3 size: 16 residues. The CDR3: CASRTTNRSHSYEQYF.

The genes are TRBV4-3 and TRBJ2-1; TCRdb gives TRBD2 as the D gene, but with no DNA this cannot be confirmed. The CDR3 has 16 amino acids. Germline CDR1 reads LGHNA; CDR2 reads YSLEER. This chain's CDR3 is CASSQVGEGRHNEQFF.

V is TRBV21-1 and J is TRBJ2-1; TCRdb gives TRBD1 as the D gene, but with no DNA this cannot be confirmed. TRBV21-1 is noted as a pseudogene. CDR3 length equals 16 residues. CDR3: CASSTQSDRRVNEQFF.

The gene calls are TRBV29-1 and TRBJ2-1; TCRdb's D call of TRBD2 is untestable without DNA. In germline, CDR1 is SQVTM, CDR2 ANQGSEA. There are 14 residues in the CDR3. The CDR3 is CSVPTSGRIYEQFF.

V is TRBV6-2 or TRBV6-3 and J is TRBJ2-1; TCRdb's D gene call, TRBD1, goes unchecked for lack of DNA. Germline-derived CDR1 and CDR2 are MNHEY and SVGEGT. This CDR3 spans 11 amino acids. This CDR3 reads CASSPGASKVF.

V usage is TRBV20-1 and J usage is TRBJ1-2; no DNA is available, so the TRBD1 call from TCRdb remains unchecked. Looked up from germline, CDR1 is DFQATT and CDR2 is SNEGSKA (reference sequence). This CDR3 spans 14 amino acids. The chain's CDR3 is CSARLPTGGYGYTF.

This rearrangement joins TRBV20-1 to TRBJ2-2; TCRdb calls TRBD1, which cannot be checked without DNA. The germline V gene encodes CDR1 DFQATT and CDR2 SNEGSKA (reference sequence). This CDR3 contains 14 residues. CDR3 sequence reads: CSATGQANTGELFF.

The chain is built from TRBV9 and TRBJ2-5; TCRdb calls TRBD1, which cannot be checked without DNA. The length of the CDR3 is 15 residues. CDR1 is SGDLS and CDR2 is YYNGEE in the germline V gene. The CDR3 sequence: CASSVGGIVGETQYF.

V is TRBV9 and J is TRBJ2-1. This CDR3 is built from 13 residues. The germline V gene has CDR1 SGDLS and CDR2 YYNGEE. This CDR3 is CASSDEPGHEQFF.

The chain joins TRBV12-3 or TRBV12-4 to TRBJ2-7; TCRdb names TRBD1, which stays unverified in the absence of DNA. The CDR3 spans 13 residues. The CDR3 sequence: CASSHRGQGEQYF.

The rearrangement links TRBV20-1 to TRBJ2-7. This CDR3 comprises 13 residues. CDR1 DFQATT and CDR2 SNEGSKA come from the germline V gene (reference sequence). The CDR3 sequence is CSAMRRSVHEQYF.

V gene TRBV20-1 combines with J gene TRBJ2-3; the D gene TCRdb calls, TRBD1, cannot be checked with no DNA. Germline lookup yields CDR1 DFQATT and CDR2 SNEGSKA (reference sequence). CDR3 length: 16 residues. The CDR3: CSATPIDTGATDTQYF.